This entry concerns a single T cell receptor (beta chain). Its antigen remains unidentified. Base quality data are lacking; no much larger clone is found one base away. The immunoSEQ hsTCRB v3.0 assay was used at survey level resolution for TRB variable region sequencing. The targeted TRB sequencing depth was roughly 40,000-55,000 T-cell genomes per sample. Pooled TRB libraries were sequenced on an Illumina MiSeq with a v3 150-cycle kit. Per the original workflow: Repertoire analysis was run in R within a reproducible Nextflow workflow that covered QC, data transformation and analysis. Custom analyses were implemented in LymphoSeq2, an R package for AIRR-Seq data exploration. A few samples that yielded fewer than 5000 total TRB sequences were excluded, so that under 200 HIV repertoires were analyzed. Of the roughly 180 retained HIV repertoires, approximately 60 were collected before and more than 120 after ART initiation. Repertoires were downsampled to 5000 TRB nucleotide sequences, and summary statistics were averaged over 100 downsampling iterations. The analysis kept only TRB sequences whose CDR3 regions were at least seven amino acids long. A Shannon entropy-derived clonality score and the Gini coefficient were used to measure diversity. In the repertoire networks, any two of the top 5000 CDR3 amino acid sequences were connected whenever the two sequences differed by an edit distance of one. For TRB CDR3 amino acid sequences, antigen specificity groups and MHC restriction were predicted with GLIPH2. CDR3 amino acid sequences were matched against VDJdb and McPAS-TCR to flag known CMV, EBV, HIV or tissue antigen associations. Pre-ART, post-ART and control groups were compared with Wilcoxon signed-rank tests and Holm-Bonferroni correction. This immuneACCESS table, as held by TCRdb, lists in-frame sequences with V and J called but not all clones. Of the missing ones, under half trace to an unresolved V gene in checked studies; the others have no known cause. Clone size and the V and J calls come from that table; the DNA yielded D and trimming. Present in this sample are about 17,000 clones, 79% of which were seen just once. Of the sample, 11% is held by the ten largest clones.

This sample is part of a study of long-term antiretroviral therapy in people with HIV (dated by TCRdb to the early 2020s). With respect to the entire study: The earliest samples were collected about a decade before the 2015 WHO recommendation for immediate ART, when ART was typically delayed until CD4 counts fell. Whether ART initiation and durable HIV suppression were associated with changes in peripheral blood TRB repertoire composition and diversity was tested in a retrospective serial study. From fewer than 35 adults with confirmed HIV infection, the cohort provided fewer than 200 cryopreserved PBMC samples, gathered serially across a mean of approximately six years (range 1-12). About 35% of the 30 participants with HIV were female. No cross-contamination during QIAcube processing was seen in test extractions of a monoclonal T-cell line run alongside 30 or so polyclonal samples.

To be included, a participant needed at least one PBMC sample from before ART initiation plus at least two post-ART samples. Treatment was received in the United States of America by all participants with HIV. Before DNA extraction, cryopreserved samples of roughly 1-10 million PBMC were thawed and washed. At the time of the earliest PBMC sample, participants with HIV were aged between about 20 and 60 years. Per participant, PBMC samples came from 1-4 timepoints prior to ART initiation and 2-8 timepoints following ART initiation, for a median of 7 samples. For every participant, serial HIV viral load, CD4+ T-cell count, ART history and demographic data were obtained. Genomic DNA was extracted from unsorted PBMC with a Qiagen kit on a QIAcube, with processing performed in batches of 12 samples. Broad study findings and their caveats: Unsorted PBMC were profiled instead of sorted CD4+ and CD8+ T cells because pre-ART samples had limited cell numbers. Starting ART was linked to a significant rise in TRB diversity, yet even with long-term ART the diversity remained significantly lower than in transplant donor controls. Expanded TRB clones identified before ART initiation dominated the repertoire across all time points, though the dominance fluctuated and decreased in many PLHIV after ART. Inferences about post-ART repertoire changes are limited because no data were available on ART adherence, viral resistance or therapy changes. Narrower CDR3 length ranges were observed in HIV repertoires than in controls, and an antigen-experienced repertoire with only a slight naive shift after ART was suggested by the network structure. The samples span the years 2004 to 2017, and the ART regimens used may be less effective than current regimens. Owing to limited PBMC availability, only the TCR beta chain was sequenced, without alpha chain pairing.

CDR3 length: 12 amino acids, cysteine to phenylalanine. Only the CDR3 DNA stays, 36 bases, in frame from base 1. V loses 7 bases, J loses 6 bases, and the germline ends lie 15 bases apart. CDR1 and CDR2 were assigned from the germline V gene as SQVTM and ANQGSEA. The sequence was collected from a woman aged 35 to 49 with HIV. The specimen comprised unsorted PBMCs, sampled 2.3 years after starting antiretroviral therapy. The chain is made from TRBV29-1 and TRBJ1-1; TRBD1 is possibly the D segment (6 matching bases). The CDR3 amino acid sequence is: CSEARGVAEAFF. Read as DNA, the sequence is TGCAGCGAAGCCAGGGGAGTCGCTGAAGCTTTCTTT.